This note documents a single T cell receptor (beta chain) sequence. Here immunoSEQ multiplex PCR was the method, and the copy in TCRdb shows in-frame clones only, minus some. The sample yields fewer than 350,000 clones, 85% seen once. The source of the sample is a study of blood T cell repertoires in COVID-19. V was cut by 0 bases and J by 13 bases, with 10 bases left in between. Germline CDR1 and CDR2: PRHDT and FYEKMQ (reference sequence). The CDR3 contains 13 residues. Sequences were obtained from PBMCs or T cells enriched from blood (not recorded which). The chain is built from TRBV13 and TRBJ1-6; no clear D gene. This receptor was obtained from a woman aged 45-60 years who had recovered from COVID-19. This CDR3 is CASSLGGLLPLHF. The CDR3 DNA reads as TGTGCCAGCAGCTTAGGTGGACTCTTGCCCCTCCACTTT.